This T cell receptor (beta chain) came from a study of blood T cell repertoires in COVID-19. Across the study: Sites across the United States, Italy and Spain contributed samples from acute and convalescent COVID-19. T cells, B-cell-depleted T cells, or PBMCs provided the cDNA or gDNA that served as material.

The authors' processing: Reference gene primer amplification gave nucleated cell count estimates. Only in-frame clones appear in the TCRdb table, and some are missing; sequencing was by immunoSEQ multiplex PCR. The V and J calls and the clone size are those of that table, but D and trimming were determined from the DNA. The sample carries more than 70,000 clones, 80% recorded once. The ends were cut back, 7 bases at V and 5 bases at J, with 16 bases in the middle. From germline, CDR1 is MNHEY and CDR2 SVGAGI. CDR3 size: 14 residues. The chain couples TRBV6-5 to TRBJ2-3, with D perhaps matching TRBD2 (6 bases). This TCR was sampled from a woman in her seventies with acute or convalescent COVID-19. Sequencing input: peripheral blood. The CDR3 here is CASTTNGGKDTQYF. DNA of the CDR3: TGTGCCAGCACCACCAACGGGGGAAAAGATACGCAGTATTTT.